The clone carrying this T cell receptor beta chain was counted a single time. This sample stems from a study of blood T cell repertoires in COVID-19. About the study: The samples span acute and convalescent COVID-19 from the United States, Italy and Spain.

Germline V gene lookup returns CDR1 MDHEN and CDR2 SYDVKM. With 2 bases removed from V and 6 bases from J, the gap between germline ends came to 13 bases. The length of the CDR3 is 14 residues. In the original processing: Cell counts per sample came from amplifying reference gene primers. TCRdb's copy holds only in-frame clones and misses some; the assay was immunoSEQ multiplex PCR. V, J and clone size are those of that table, while D and trimming were read from the DNA. The sample includes approximately 240,000 clones, around 85% of them seen just once. Source material: peripheral blood. The sequence came from a woman between 40 and 55 years old with active or convalescent COVID-19. V and J are TRBV28 and TRBJ1-2; D not certain. In DNA form, the CDR3 reads TGTGCCAGCAGTTTACTGGAGGTTGCCCATGGCTACACCTTC. Its protein is CASSLLEVAHGYTF.